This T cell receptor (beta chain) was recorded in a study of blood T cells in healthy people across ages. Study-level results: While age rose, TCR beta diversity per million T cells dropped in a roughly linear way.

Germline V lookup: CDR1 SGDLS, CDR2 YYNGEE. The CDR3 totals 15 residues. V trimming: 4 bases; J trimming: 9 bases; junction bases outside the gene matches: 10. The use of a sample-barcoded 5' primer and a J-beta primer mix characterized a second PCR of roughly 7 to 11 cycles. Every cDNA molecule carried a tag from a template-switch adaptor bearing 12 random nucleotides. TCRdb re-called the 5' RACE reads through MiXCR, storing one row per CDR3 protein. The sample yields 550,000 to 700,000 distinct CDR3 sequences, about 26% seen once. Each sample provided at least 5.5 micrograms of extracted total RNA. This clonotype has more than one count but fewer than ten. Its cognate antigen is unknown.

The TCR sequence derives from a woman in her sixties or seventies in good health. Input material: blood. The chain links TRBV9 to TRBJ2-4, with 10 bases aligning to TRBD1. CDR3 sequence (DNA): TGTGCCAGCAGCCCAACAGGACAGGGGGTAGGCATTCAGTACTTC. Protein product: CASSPTGQGVGIQYF.